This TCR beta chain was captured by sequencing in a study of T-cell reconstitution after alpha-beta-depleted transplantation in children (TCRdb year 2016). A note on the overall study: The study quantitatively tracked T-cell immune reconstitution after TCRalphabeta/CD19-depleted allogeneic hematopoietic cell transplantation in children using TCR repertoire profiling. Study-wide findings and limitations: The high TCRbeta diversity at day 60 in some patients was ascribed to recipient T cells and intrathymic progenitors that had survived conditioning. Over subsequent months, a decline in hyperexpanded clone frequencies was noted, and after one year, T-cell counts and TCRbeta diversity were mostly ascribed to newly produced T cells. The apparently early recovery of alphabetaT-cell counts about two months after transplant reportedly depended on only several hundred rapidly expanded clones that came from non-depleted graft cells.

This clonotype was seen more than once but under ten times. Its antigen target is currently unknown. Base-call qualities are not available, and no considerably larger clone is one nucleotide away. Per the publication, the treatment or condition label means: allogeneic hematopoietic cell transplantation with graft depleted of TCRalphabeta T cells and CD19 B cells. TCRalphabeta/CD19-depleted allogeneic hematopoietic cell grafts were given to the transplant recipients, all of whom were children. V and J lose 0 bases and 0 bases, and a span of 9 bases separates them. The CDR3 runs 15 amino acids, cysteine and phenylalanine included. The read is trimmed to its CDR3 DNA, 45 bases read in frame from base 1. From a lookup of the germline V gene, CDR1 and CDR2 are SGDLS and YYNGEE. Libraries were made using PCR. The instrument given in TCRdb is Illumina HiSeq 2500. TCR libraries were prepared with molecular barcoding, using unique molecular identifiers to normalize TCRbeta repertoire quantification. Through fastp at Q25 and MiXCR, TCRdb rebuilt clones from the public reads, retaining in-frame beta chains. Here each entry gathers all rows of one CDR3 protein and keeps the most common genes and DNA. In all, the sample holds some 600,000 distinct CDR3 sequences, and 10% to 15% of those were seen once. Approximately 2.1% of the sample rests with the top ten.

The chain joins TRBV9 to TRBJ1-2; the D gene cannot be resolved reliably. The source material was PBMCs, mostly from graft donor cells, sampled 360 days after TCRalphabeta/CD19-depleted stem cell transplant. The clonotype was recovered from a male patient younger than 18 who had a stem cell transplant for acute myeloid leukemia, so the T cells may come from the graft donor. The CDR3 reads CASSVEPFPNYGYTF. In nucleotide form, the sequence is TGTGCCAGCAGCGTAGAGCCGTTCCCTAACTATGGCTACACCTTC.